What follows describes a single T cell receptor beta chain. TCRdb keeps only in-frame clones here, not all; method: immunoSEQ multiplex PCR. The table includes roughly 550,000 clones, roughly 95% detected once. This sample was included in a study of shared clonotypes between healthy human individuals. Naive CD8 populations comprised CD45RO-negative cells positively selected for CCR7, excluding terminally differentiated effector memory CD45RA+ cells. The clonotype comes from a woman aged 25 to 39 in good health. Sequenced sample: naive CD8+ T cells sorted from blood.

The CDR3 nucleotides are TGCAGCGTTGAGTGCCAGAACCAAGAGACCCAGTACTTC. Amino acid sequence: CSVECQNQETQYF. V is TRBV29-1 and J is TRBJ2-5; D unclear. Trimming cost V 3 bases and J 0 bases, with 8 bases left between them. The CDR3 is made up of 13 amino acids. Germline V lookup: CDR1 SQVTM, CDR2 ANQGSEA.